The TCR beta chain described here comes from a study of identical twins (dated by TCRdb to about 2016). Study-level background: The study deep-sequenced TCR alpha and beta repertoires from monozygotic twins, unrelated adults of various ages and cord blood to test whether fetal clonotypes persist. To rule out contamination, replicate twin experiments were performed at different times with different library preparation protocols. Overall study results and their limits: Zero-insertion analyses could be partly confounded by invariant T cells such as MAIT and iNKT, although diverse VJ usage argued against such confounding for most clonotypes. Because the same donors could not be followed over many years, conclusions were based on cross-sectional statistical analysis. In beta out-of-frame sequences, excess twin sharing was weaker, because having fewer shared sequences lowered the signal-to-noise ratio. In monozygotic twins, recombination models systematically underestimated out-of-frame TCR alpha sharing, but the models matched the sharing seen between unrelated individuals. Compared with coincidental sharing between unrelated individuals, an excess of low generation-probability sequences was observed among out-of-frame TCR alpha sequences shared between twins. Abundant cord blood beta clonotypes had fewer insertions, young adult naive repertoires showed a similar but weaker trend, and memory repertoires showed no such trend.

A single count supports this clonotype. Its specific antigen is unknown. No quality values exist for individual bases; no much larger clone is one base distant. One read offers little support. Library generation was performed with 5' RACE. The instrument was an Illumina HiSeq 2000. A universal primer binding site was introduced by template switching, and a unique molecular identifier was present in the final cDNA, enabling accurate counting of TCR cDNA molecules. First-strand cDNA for TCR alpha and beta chains was synthesized from specific primers in the conserved constant-segment region. To control for contamination, every cDNA library carried two barcodes: a SMART-Mk sample barcode plus Illumina barcodes. TruSeq adapter sequences along with Illumina sample barcodes were introduced in two successive PCR steps. Sequencing of the TCR alpha and beta cDNA libraries was done on the Illumina HiSeq platform using custom primers. In the authors' own workflow: MiGEC processed the raw reads to extract unique molecular identifiers, while MiXCR was used to determine the CDR3 positions. For each individual, recombination models were inferred using an EM algorithm with the repgenHMM and IGoR tools. The analysis of shared clonotypes was done with the tcR package in R, with sharing normalized by the product of cloneset sizes. To study raw recombination free of thymic and clonal selection effects, out-of-frame nonproductive sequences were analyzed. TCRdb trimmed the raw reads at Q25, called clones with MiXCR and kept productive beta chains. Rows are combined by CDR3 protein, so each entry shows the most common genes and DNA. These V and J calls are TCRdb output, not the study's own analysis. The sample table shows approximately 410,000 distinct CDR3 sequences, and roughly 18% are seen once. In total, the top ten clones hold about 12% of the sample.

Every donor was a healthy Caucasian. Three unrelated non-twin adults were additionally sequenced: a male aged 18 to 29, a male aged 50 to 60 and a female aged 50 to 60. Miltenyi CD45RO+ enrichment and human naive T-cell isolation kits were used to isolate memory (CD45RO+) and naive T cells from PBMC. V lost 5 bases and J lost 2 bases; the stretch between them is 22 bases long. From the cysteine through the phenylalanine, the CDR3 covers 17 amino acids. Just the 51-base CDR3 DNA is kept, in frame starting at base 1. Via the germline V gene (reference sequence), CDR1 is MNHEY and CDR2 SMNVEV. Sequencing used naive T cells sorted from blood. Read against the paper, the sample's cell subset or site label means: cells isolated with a human naive T-cell isolation kit. The clonotype was recovered from a man over 45 in good health. The sequence links TRBV27 to TRBJ2-7; TRBD1 could be the D gene, as 5 bases match. The nucleotide sequence is given as TGTGCCAGCAGTCCCCTCGCCAGGGTCGGGTATGCCTACGAGCAGTACTTC. Its translation is CASSPLARVGYAYEQYF.